A selection of T cell receptor beta chains follows, all from one sample in a study of Ad26.COV2.S vaccination and SARS-CoV-2 variants. Repertoires were generated with immunoSEQ multiplex PCR, while TCRdb's copy carries only in-frame clones and drops some. In the table there are about 440,000 clones, around 90% of which are singletons. The sample consisted of peripheral blood, taken in a trial of Ad26.COV2.S vaccine versus placebo. The source of these receptors is a person between 18 and 59 years old who received the Ad26.COV2.S COVID-19 vaccine or a placebo. Each CDR3 is given with its conserved first and last residue. D genes are given only for firm matches. A row's size may be missing; if present it is once, few, many or a size class.

j_call | cdr3_length | clone_size | v_call | d_call | cdr3_aa | cdr3_nt
TRBJ1-1 | 14 | . | TRBV29-1 | . | CSVVGGGAGTEAFF | TGCAGCGTCGTAGGCGGGGGGGCAGGGACTGAAGCTTTCTTT
TRBJ2-7 | 15 | . | TRBV9 | TRBD2 | CASSPRLAKPYEQYF | TGTGCCAGCAGCCCTCGACTAGCGAAACCCTACGAGCAGTACTTC
TRBJ2-7 | 12 | . | TRBV30 | . | CAWTQTSNEQYF | TGTGCCTGGACCCAAACAAGTAACGAGCAGTACTTC
TRBJ2-5 | 14 | . | TRBV10-2 | TRBD2 | CASRLAGAQETQYF | TGCGCCAGCAGACTAGCGGGTGCCCAAGAGACCCAGTACTTC
TRBJ1-3 | 15 | . | TRBV10-3 | . | CAISEEVGIGNTIYF | TGTGCCATCAGTGAAGAAGTCGGGATCGGAAACACCATATATTTT
TRBJ2-7 | 15 | . | TRBV19 | . | CASSPRLARKDEQYF | TGTGCCAGTAGTCCCCGGCTAGCCAGGAAGGACGAGCAGTACTTC
TRBJ2-2 | 15 | . | TRBV24-1 | TRBD2 | CATSVGGSETGELFF | TGTGCCACCAGTGTCGGCGGGAGTGAAACCGGGGAGCTGTTTTTT
TRBJ2-5 | 23 | . | TRBV6-4 | TRBD2 | CASSDPWTSGRAFDSQGQETQYF | TGTGCCAGCAGTGACCCTTGGACTAGCGGGAGGGCCTTTGACTCCCAAGGCCAAGAGACCCAGTACTTC
TRBJ2-7 | 18 | . | TRBV6-1 | TRBD2 | CASSEGRLAGDGSYEQYF | TGTGCCAGCAGTGAAGGGAGACTAGCGGGAGATGGGTCCTACGAGCAGTACTTC
TRBJ2-2 | 16 | . | TRBV5-1 | . | CASSWRTGTLRGELFF | TGCGCCAGCAGCTGGCGTACTGGGACGTTAAGAGGGGAGCTGTTTTTT
TRBJ2-1 | 17 | . | TRBV28 | TRBD2 | CASSFPTTAGVRDEQFF | TGTGCCAGCAGTTTCCCCACCACGGCGGGAGTAAGGGATGAGCAGTTCTTC
TRBJ2-3 | 14 | . | TRBV6-4 | . | CASSEQGFSGTQYF | TGTGCCAGCAGTGAACAGGGTTTTAGCGGTACGCAGTATTTT
TRBJ2-1 | 12 | . | TRBV2 | . | CASLRGGNEQFF | TGTGCCAGCCTGAGAGGGGGAAATGAGCAGTTCTTC
TRBJ2-7 | 15 | few | TRBV6-2/TRBV6-3 | TRBD1 | CASTPGQGYPYEQYF | TGTGCCAGCACCCCGGGACAGGGATATCCCTACGAGCAGTACTTC
TRBJ1-2 | 13 | . | TRBV12-3/TRBV12-4 | TRBD1 | CASSSGTGGGYTF | TGTGCCAGCAGTTCCGGGACAGGGGGAGGCTACACCTTC
TRBJ2-3 | 12 | . | TRBV30 | . | CAWSVGSDTQYF | TGTGCCTGGAGTGTTGGGTCAGATACGCAGTATTTT
TRBJ1-1 | 14 | . | TRBV30 | TRBD1 | CAWSKIRQGTEAFF | TGTGCCTGGAGTAAGATAAGACAGGGAACTGAAGCTTTCTTT
TRBJ1-5 | 15 | . | TRBV5-5 | . | CASSLGGGSNQPQHF | TGTGCCAGCAGCTTGGGCGGAGGTAGCAATCAGCCCCAGCATTTT